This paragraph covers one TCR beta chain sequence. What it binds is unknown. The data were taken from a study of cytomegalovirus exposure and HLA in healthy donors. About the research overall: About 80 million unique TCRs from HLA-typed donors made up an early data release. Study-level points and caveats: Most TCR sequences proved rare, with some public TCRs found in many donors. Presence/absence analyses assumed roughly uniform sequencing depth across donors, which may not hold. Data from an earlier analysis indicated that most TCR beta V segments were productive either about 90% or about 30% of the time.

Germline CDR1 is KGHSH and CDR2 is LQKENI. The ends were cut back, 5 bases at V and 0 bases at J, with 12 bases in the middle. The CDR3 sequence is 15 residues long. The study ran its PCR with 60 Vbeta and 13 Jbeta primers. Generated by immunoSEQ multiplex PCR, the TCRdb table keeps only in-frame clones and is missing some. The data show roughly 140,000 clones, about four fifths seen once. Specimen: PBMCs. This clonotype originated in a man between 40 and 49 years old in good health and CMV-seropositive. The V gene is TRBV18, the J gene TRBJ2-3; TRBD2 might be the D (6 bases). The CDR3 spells CASSTERVSTDTQYF. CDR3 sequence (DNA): TGTGCCAGCTCAACAGAGCGGGTTAGCACAGATACGCAGTATTTT.